This passage covers 25 T cell receptor beta chains from one sample sequenced in a study of CD4+ T cells in melanoma. Profiling relied on immunoSEQ multiplex PCR, and the TCRdb table lists in-frame clones only, not all of them. The sample holds 13,000 to 15,000 clones, 75% to 90% seen once. Sequencing was carried out using cells from a culture (not recorded whether cultured in vitro). Source of these receptors: a human donor with melanoma.

The V call is TRBV9, the J call TRBJ1-3; tentatively, D is TRBD1 (5 bases). CDR1 and CDR2 from the germline V gene are SGDLS and YYNGEE. The germline V and J ends were trimmed by 3 bases and 0 bases, with 13 bases remaining between them. This CDR3 region has 16 residues. Written as DNA, the CDR3 is TGTGCCAGCAGCGCCGGGGCTCATAGCTCTGGAAACACCATATATTTT. Translating it yields CASSAGAHSSGNTIYF.

This sequence joins TRBV6-1 and TRBJ2-3, with D possibly matching TRBD1 (5 bases). The CDR3 has 16 amino acids. V was trimmed by 2 bases and J by 3 bases, leaving 15 bases between them. Per germline, CDR1 MNHNS and CDR2 SASEGT. Written as DNA, the CDR3 is TGTGCCAGCAGTGAATCTGCAGGGTATTGGACAGATACGCAGTATTTT. It codes for CASSESAGYWTDTQYF.

The chain carries TRBV2 and TRBJ2-5, with D uncertain. The CDR3 is 14 residues long. V was trimmed by 4 bases and J by 3 bases, leaving 12 bases between them. The V gene's germline CDR1 is SNHLY and CDR2 FYNNEI. CDR3 coding DNA: TGTGCCAGCAGTGCCCTGGGTAGCAAAGAGACCCAGTACTTC. Protein sequence: CASSALGSKETQYF.

The rearrangement uses TRBV6-6 and TRBJ2-7; possibly TRBD1 for D (6 bases). CDR3 length: 16 residues. Trimming left V 3 bases short and J 4 bases short, with 19 bases between. Germline V lookup: CDR1 MNHNY, CDR2 SVGAGI (reference sequence). Written as DNA, the CDR3 is TGTGCCAGCAGTTATCGAATAGGGGGTAACCGTTACGAGCAGTACTTC. Translated: CASSYRIGGNRYEQYF.

V and J are TRBV10-3 and TRBJ2-5; TRBD1 matches at 7 bases. Per germline, CDR1 ENHRY and CDR2 SYGVKD. V lost 6 bases to trimming and J lost 4 bases; unmatched junction nucleotides: 5. The CDR3 length is 13 residues. The CDR3 DNA sequence: TGTGCCATCAGACCGACAGGGAGAGAGACCCAGTACTTC. This translates into CAIRPTGRETQYF.

V usage is TRBV30 and J usage is TRBJ1-2; D gene unclear. V was shortened by 2 bases and J by 4 bases, with 8 bases between the two germline ends. This CDR3 comprises 12 residues. Germline V gene data show CDR1 as GTSNPN and CDR2 as SVGIG (reference sequence). Here the CDR3 DNA reads TGTGCCTGGAGTACAACAGTCTATGGCTACACCTTC. Protein: CAWSTTVYGYTF.

This chain joins TRBV5-4 and TRBJ2-7; 7 nucleotides match TRBD2. J gave up 0 bases and V 1 base, and 7 bases lay outside the gene matches. The germline CDR1 and CDR2 sequences are SGHNT and YYREEE (reference sequence). The CDR3 runs 16 residues. In nucleotides, the CDR3 is TGTGCCAGCAGCTTGTCCGTCGGGGGGAGCTCCTACGAGCAGTACTTC. Its translation is CASSLSVGGSSYEQYF.

The gene calls are TRBV6-6 and TRBJ1-2; TRBD1 matches at 7 bases. V lost 6 bases and J lost 9; bases outside the gene matches: 4. Per the germline V gene, CDR1 is MNHNY and CDR2 is SVGAGI (reference sequence). The CDR3 has 11 residues. The CDR3: CASSQDRSYTF. The CDR3 coding sequence is TGTGCCAGCAGCCAGGACAGGAGCTACACCTTC.

The rearrangement uses TRBV10-1 and TRBJ2-5; the D is unclear. The CDR3 contains 14 residues. Trimming shortened V by 5 bases and J by 1 base, and 11 bases separated the two germline ends. Germline V gene data show CDR1 as WNHNN and CDR2 as SYGVQD (reference sequence). As DNA, the CDR3 is TGCGCCAGCAGTCCCGCGGCCACCCAAGAGACCCAGTACTTC. Translated: CASSPAATQETQYF.

V usage is TRBV13 and J usage is TRBJ2-3; 9 bases line up with TRBD1. The V gene end was trimmed by 5 bases and the J gene end by 4 bases; junction bases not matched to a gene: 4. CDR3 length: 14 residues. CDR1 and CDR2 from the germline V gene are PRHDT and FYEKMQ (reference sequence). CDR3 region: CASSRQGGADTQYF. The CDR3 DNA reads as TGTGCCAGCAGCCGACAGGGGGGCGCAGATACGCAGTATTTT.

The chain couples TRBV12-5 to TRBJ2-6, with D possibly TRBD1 on 5 matching bases. The V gene's germline CDR1 is LGHNT and CDR2 FRNRAP. The CDR3 has 17 amino acids. Deletions cut 1 base from V and 3 bases from J, with 13 bases between. In nucleotides, the CDR3 is TGTGCTAGTGGTTTGGGACAAGGCGACAGTGGGGCCAACGTCCTGACTTTC. Protein sequence: CASGLGQGDSGANVLTF.

The chain is built from TRBV4-2 and TRBJ2-7, with 8 bases identical to TRBD1. Germline CDR1 LGHNA, CDR2 YNFKEQ. After removal of 6 bases from V and 6 bases from J, the junction contained 13 bases not matched to a gene. The CDR3 contains 15 residues. The CDR3 region is CASSPTGTGSGEQYF. The CDR3 coding sequence is TGTGCCAGCAGTCCCACCGGGACAGGATCTGGCGAGCAGTACTTC.

This chain joins TRBV19 and TRBJ1-4; 9 nucleotides match TRBD1. The V gene's germline CDR1 is LNHDA and CDR2 SQIVND (reference sequence). The CDR3 sequence is 18 residues long. With 4 bases clipped from V and 0 bases from J, the junction kept 9 bases outside the gene matches. CDR3: CASSTNTGGGATNEKLFF. CDR3 DNA sequence: TGTGCCAGTAGTACGAATACAGGGGGCGGCGCAACTAATGAAAAACTGTTTTTT.

The chain links TRBV11-2 to TRBJ1-5; D possibly corresponds to TRBD1 (5 bases). The CDR3 sequence is 17 residues long. The germline V gene encodes CDR1 SGHAT and CDR2 FQNNGV. The V gene lost 5 bases and the J gene lost 2 bases, with 19 bases spanning the gap. The CDR3 DNA reads TGTGCCAGCAGCAGACTCAGGACAAACCGAGGCAATCAGCCCCAGCATTTT. Translated, it gives CASSRLRTNRGNQPQHF.

J is TRBJ1-2 and V is TRBV7-3, with D unresolved. Per the germline V gene, CDR1 is SGHTA and CDR2 is FQGTGA. The CDR3 loop spans 13 amino acids. V was shortened by 1 base and J by 9 bases, with 12 bases between the two germline ends. The CDR3 DNA reads TGTGCCAGCAGCTTAAGAAGGGATACTCGCTACACCTTC. Translating it yields CASSLRRDTRYTF.

The rearrangement joins TRBV29-1 to TRBJ1-5, with D possibly matching TRBD1 (5 bases). The germline gives CDR1 SQVTM, CDR2 ANQGSEA. The CDR3 extends over 13 amino acids. The V and J ends lost 7 bases and 5 bases respectively, with 15 bases between them. CDR3 loop: CSAQKGGDQPQHF. CDR3 sequence (DNA): TGCAGCGCTCAGAAGGGAGGGGATCAGCCCCAGCATTTT.

The rearrangement links TRBV6-7 to TRBJ2-4; D perhaps matches TRBD1 (7 bases). TRBV6-7 carries the ORF label, with uncertain function. The CDR3 loop spans 15 amino acids. V lost 0 bases, J lost 15 bases, and 21 bases lay in between. As DNA, the CDR3 is TGTGCCAGCAGTTACTCGATAGGTCGGCAGGGGGGCCCGTACTTC. This encodes CASSYSIGRQGGPYF.

The V gene is TRBV29-1, the J gene TRBJ1-2; D not certain. The CDR3 runs 12 residues. The V and J ends lost 1 base and 8 bases respectively, with 11 bases between them. Germline V gene sequence: CDR1 SQVTM, CDR2 ANQGSEA. CDR3 DNA sequence: TGCAGCGTTGAAGGCGGAGGGTTAGGCTACACCTTC. This codes for CSVEGGGLGYTF.

The chain recombines TRBV7-4 with TRBJ2-1, with D uncertain. V was clipped by 3 bases and J by 9 bases, with 9 bases between them. This CDR3 region has 12 residues. CDR1 and CDR2 (germline): SGHVT, SQSDAQ. The CDR3 sequence is CASSFEYCEQFF. The DNA for the CDR3 is TGTGCCAGCAGCTTCGAGTATTGTGAGCAGTTCTTC.

V is TRBV11-2 and J is TRBJ2-7; TRBD2 aligns across 7 bases. CDR3 length equals 14 residues. The V gene end was trimmed by 0 bases and the J gene end by 4 bases; junction bases not matched to a gene: 3. Germline values: CDR1 SGHAT, CDR2 FQNNGV. CDR3: CASSLDLAEYEQYF. In DNA, the CDR3 is TGTGCCAGCAGCTTAGATCTAGCGGAGTACGAGCAGTACTTC.

This sequence joins TRBV7-3 and TRBJ2-1; 9 bases are a match to TRBD1. Germline trimming cut 5 bases from V and 4 bases from J; bases unmatched to any gene: 6. Germline V CDR1 and CDR2: SGHTA, FQGTGA. This CDR3 region has 15 residues. In nucleotides, the CDR3 is TGTGCCAGCAGCCTAGGGACAGGGCTGTACAATGAGCAGTTCTTC. It specifies CASSLGTGLYNEQFF.

The chain links TRBV6-1 to TRBJ1-6; D call uncertain. CDR3 length: 16 amino acids. Looked up from germline, CDR1 is MNHNS and CDR2 is SASEGT. V lost 2 bases and J lost 7, with 15 bases in between. Here the CDR3 reads CASSEQPSRTNSPLHF. Here the CDR3 DNA reads TGTGCCAGCAGTGAACAACCGAGCCGAACCAATTCACCCCTCCACTTT.

CDR3 loop: CASSYRQGNQPQHF. The CDR3 coding sequence is TGTGCCAGCAGTTACCGGCAGGGCAATCAGCCCCAGCATTTT. The V gene is TRBV6-5, the J gene TRBJ1-5; no firm D call. The CDR3 runs 14 residues. V was shortened by 2 bases and J by 2 bases, with 7 bases between the two germline ends. Germline-derived CDR1 and CDR2 are MNHEY and SVGAGI.

This clone was observed a handful of times. This sample also contains other DNA sequences that code for the same CDR3. The chain joins TRBV6-4 to TRBJ1-1; D remains ambiguous. There are 13 residues in the CDR3. V was shortened by 6 bases and J by 1 base, with 9 bases between the two germline ends. Germline lookup yields CDR1 MRHNA and CDR2 SNTAGT. The CDR3 DNA reads as TGTGCCAGCAGCAGCAATTGGAACACTGAAGCTTTCTTT. Protein product: CASSSNWNTEAFF.

The chain uses TRBV4-1 and TRBJ2-3; D not resolved. V lost 1 base, J lost 4 bases, and 12 bases lay in between. CDR3 length: 15 residues. Germline V lookup: CDR1 MGHRA, CDR2 YSYEKL. CDR3 protein: CASSQVRLSADTQYF. DNA for the CDR3: TGCGCCAGCAGCCAAGTACGACTTTCGGCAGATACGCAGTATTTT.